What follows are 21 T cell receptor beta chains derived from one specimen sequenced in a study of T cells in Graves' hyperthyroidism and ophthalmopathy. What was amplified from RNA transcripts were TCR beta CDR3 regions. A set of HTBI primers served as the primers for a first-round RT-PCR of the TCR CDR3. TCRdb reprocessed the multiplex PCR reads via MiXCR and lists one record per CDR3 protein. This sample yields about 160,000 distinct CDR3 sequences, of which 8% to 9.5% are seen a single time; about 20% belongs to the top ten. The sequenced material came from blood. The source is a woman between 18 and 29 years old with Graves' hyperthyroidism that later progressed to Graves' ophthalmopathy.

V gene TRBV3-1 combines with J gene TRBJ2-7; TRBD2 is a possible D gene (5 bases). Per germline, CDR1 LGHDT and CDR2 YNNKEL (reference sequence). The CDR3 extends over 12 amino acids. Trimming took off 1 base at V and 6 bases at J, with 7 bases between the two ends. CDR3 in DNA: TGTGCCAGCAGCCAAGGAGGGTTCGAGCAGTACTTC. Amino acid sequence: CASSQGGFEQYF.

This clonotype was detected ten times or more. DNA for the CDR3: TGTGCCATCAGTGACCCACAGGGAGTGGGTGAAGCTTTCTTT. This translates into CAISDPQGVGEAFF. The chain combines TRBV10-3 with TRBJ1-1, with TRBD1 as a possible D gene (6 bases). The ends were cut back, 3 bases at V and 7 bases at J, with 15 bases in the middle. CDR3 length equals 14 residues. The V gene's germline CDR1 is ENHRY and CDR2 SYGVKD.

The table lists this clonotype with many counts. The V gene is TRBV20-1, the J gene TRBJ1-5; 8 bases are shared with TRBD1. CDR3 length: 13 amino acids. Trimming at V came to 4 bases and at J to 8 bases, leaving 7 bases not matched to a gene. The germline CDR1 and CDR2 sequences are DFQATT and SNEGSKA (reference sequence). DNA of the CDR3: TGCAGTGCTACCCGACAGGGGTGGGAGCCCCAGCATTTT. Translating it yields CSATRQGWEPQHF.

This clonotype was found a few times. The chain links TRBV7-9 to TRBJ2-3; D uncertain. CDR1 and CDR2 (germline): SEHNR, FQNEAQ (reference sequence). Trimming took 4 bases from V and 7 from J, leaving 6 bases between them. CDR3 size: 11 residues. The CDR3 protein is CASSSDYTQYF. CDR3 in DNA: TGTGCCAGCAGCTCTGACTATACGCAGTATTTT.

This clonotype was seen ten or more times. This chain joins TRBV2 and TRBJ1-3, with 7 bases matching TRBD1. The CDR3 loop spans 15 amino acids. Germline V gene lookup returns CDR1 SNHLY and CDR2 FYNNEI. Unmatched junction bases numbered 7, after V lost 6 bases and J lost 2 bases. CDR3 loop: CASRDRTVPGNTIYF. CDR3 bases: TGTGCCAGCAGGGACAGGACGGTCCCTGGAAACACCATATATTTT.

In its sample, this clonotype was seen many times. The chain links TRBV7-8 to TRBJ1-3; D unclear. Trimming left V 4 bases short and J 0 bases short, with 7 bases between. This CDR3 spans 14 amino acids. Germline values: CDR1 SGHVS, CDR2 FQNEAQ. The CDR3 loop reads CASSSRTSGNTIYF. The CDR3, as DNA: TGTGCCAGCAGCTCTCGGACCTCTGGAAACACCATATATTTT. Full variable domain (remainder filled in from reference TRBV7-8 and TRBJ1-3): GAGVSQSPRYKVAKRGQDVALRCDPISGHVSLFWYQQALGQGPEFLTYFQNEAQLDKSGLPSDRFFAERPEGSVSTLKIQRTQQEDSAVYLCASSSRTSGNTIYFGEGSWLTVV.

This clonotype has at least ten counts. The chain uses TRBV13 and TRBJ2-7, with D hard to call. There are 14 residues in the CDR3. Germline V lookup: CDR1 PRHDT, CDR2 FYEKMQ (reference sequence). V lost 2 bases to trimming and J lost 2 bases, with 10 bases between them. The CDR3 DNA is TGTGCCAGCAGCTTACCGCAGGTCCCCTACGAGCAGTACTTC. This encodes CASSLPQVPYEQYF.

The J gene is TRBJ2-3, the V gene TRBV15, with D tentatively TRBD1 (5 bases). The V end was cut by 2 bases, the J end by 0 bases, with 12 bases between. Germline V gene lookup returns CDR1 LNHNV and CDR2 YYDKDF (reference sequence). CDR3 size: 16 residues. The CDR3 coding sequence is TGTGCCACCAGCAGACCGCAGGGATCTAGCACAGATACGCAGTATTTT. It codes for CATSRPQGSSTDTQYF.

In its sample, this clonotype was seen many times. The CDR3: CSALSEGSGGKQFF. As DNA, the CDR3 is TGCAGTGCTCTCTCGGAGGGTAGCGGGGGTAAGCAGTTCTTC. The J gene is TRBJ2-1, the V gene TRBV20-1, with TRBD2 identical over 9 bases. Looked up from germline, CDR1 is DFQATT and CDR2 is SNEGSKA (reference sequence). Unmatched junction bases numbered 13, after V lost 5 bases and J lost 11 bases. The CDR3 is 14 residues long.

This clonotype was recorded a few times. The chain uses TRBV29-1 and TRBJ2-7; either TRBD1 or TRBD2 may fit D (5 bases each). Per the germline V gene, CDR1 is SQVTM and CDR2 is ANQGSEA. V shed 4 bases and J shed 1 base, with 17 bases lying between them. The CDR3 consists of 15 residues. CDR3 region: CSVVEILGESYEQYF. In DNA, the CDR3 is TGCAGCGTTGTTGAGATCCTGGGGGAATCCTACGAGCAGTACTTC.

In this sample, this clonotype turned up many times. The chain has TRBV19 and TRBJ1-3, with D unclear. CDR1 and CDR2 (germline): LNHDA, SQIVND (reference sequence). The CDR3 is 16 amino acids. V was shortened by 3 bases and J by 3 bases, with 15 bases between the two germline ends. The CDR3 nucleotides read TGTGCCAGTAGTATTCAAGCCCGTCGGATTGGAAACACCATATATTTT. It encodes CASSIQARRIGNTIYF.

A word on this clonotype: Possible read error: a much larger clone is one base away. The chain recombines TRBV20-1 with TRBJ2-3; possible D gene TRBD1, 6 bases. TRBJ1-5 explains the end of the DNA better; the J call may be wrong. The germline V gene encodes CDR1 DFQATT and CDR2 SNEGSKA (reference sequence). The CDR3 has 14 amino acids. CDR3: CSAQRGASTDTQHF. The CDR3, as DNA: TGCAGTGCTCAGCGGGGGGCTAGCACAGATACGCAGCATTTT.

This clonotype was counted at least ten times. The chain has TRBV6-1 and TRBJ2-7; unclear D gene. The CDR3 loop spans 16 amino acids. Between the trimmed V and J ends, which lost 7 bases and 2 bases, there was a span of 21 bases. Per germline, CDR1 MNHNS and CDR2 SASEGT. CDR3 nucleotide sequence: TGTGCCAGCACTCTGAAGACCCGATCAACAACCTACGAGCAGTACTTC. Residues: CASTLKTRSTTYEQYF.

This clonotype was recorded many times. The chain links TRBV28 to TRBJ2-7, with a possible D match to TRBD1 (6 bases). The V gene's germline CDR1 is MDHEN and CDR2 SYDVKM. The germline V and J ends were trimmed by 2 bases and 7 bases, with 18 bases remaining between them. The CDR3 runs 15 residues. The CDR3 bases are TGTGCCAGCAGTTTACCGGCAGGGGCGAGGGGGGAGCAGTACTTC. Residues: CASSLPAGARGEQYF.

At least ten counts were recorded for this clonotype. The rearrangement uses TRBV2 and TRBJ2-5; D might be TRBD1 (7 bases). The CDR3 length is 13 residues. Trimming pared 3 bases from V and 7 bases from J, leaving 12 bases between. Germline assignment: CDR1 SNHLY and CDR2 FYNNEI. Here the CDR3 reads CASSDGQEGTQYF. The CDR3 region has the DNA TGTGCCAGCAGTGATGGACAGGAGGGGACCCAGTACTTC.

The sample holds many counts of this clonotype. This chain connects TRBV9 to TRBJ2-2, with 11 bases fitting TRBD2. J was trimmed by 7 bases and V by 1 base; bases with no gene match: 6. CDR1 SGDLS and CDR2 YYNGEE come from the germline V gene. The CDR3 covers 16 residues. In nucleotides, the CDR3 is TGTGCCAGCAGCGTAACTAGCGGGAGTAGTGGCGGGGAGCTGTTTTTT. Translated, it gives CASSVTSGSSGGELFF.

This clonotype was picked up many times. The rearrangement links TRBV12-3 or TRBV12-4 to TRBJ2-5; 8 nucleotides line up with TRBD2. Trimming at V came to 7 bases and at J to 7 bases, leaving 8 bases not matched to a gene. The CDR3 is made up of 13 amino acids. CDR3 bases: TGTGCCAGCACGGGGACTAGGGGAGGGACCCAGTACTTC. Residues: CASTGTRGGTQYF.

This clonotype appeared many times. The V gene is TRBV7-2, the J gene TRBJ2-7, with 7 bases identical to TRBD1. The length of the CDR3 is 14 residues. The germline gives CDR1 SGHTA, CDR2 FQGNSA. The J segment lost 6 bases and the V segment lost 5 bases, leaving 10 bases of the junction unmatched. For the CDR3, the DNA is TGTGCCAGCAGCGGAACAGGGGTCGGCTCCGAGCAGTACTTC. Protein product: CASSGTGVGSEQYF.

The genes are TRBV7-2 and TRBJ2-5; 9 bases match TRBD2. The CDR3 is made up of 19 amino acids. The V and J ends lost 7 bases and 3 bases, in that order; junction bases with no gene match: 21. Germline-derived CDR1 and CDR2 are SGHTA and FQGNSA. The CDR3 is CASTNYLGLAGTLEETQYF. The CDR3 bases are TGTGCCAGCACCAATTACCTGGGGCTAGCGGGAACGCTAGAAGAGACCCAGTACTTC.

This clonotype was recorded at least ten times. V gene TRBV20-1 combines with J gene TRBJ2-1; D is possibly TRBD1 or TRBD2 (6 bases each). Germline V gene lookup returns CDR1 DFQATT and CDR2 SNEGSKA (reference sequence). V lost 6 bases, J lost 3 bases, and 15 bases lay in between. This CDR3 contains 14 residues. Here the CDR3 DNA reads TGCAGTGCCACCCCTAGGGGGGTCTACAATGAGCAGTTCTTC. Amino acid sequence: CSATPRGVYNEQFF.

This clonotype was observed a few times. V and J are TRBV9 and TRBJ2-1; D not resolved. From germline, CDR1 is SGDLS and CDR2 YYNGEE. There are 14 residues in the CDR3. The V gene lost 0 bases and the J gene lost 8 bases, with 12 bases spanning the gap. CDR3 sequence: CASSVVPAADEQFF. CDR3 nucleotides: TGTGCCAGCAGCGTAGTCCCCGCGGCAGATGAGCAGTTCTTC.